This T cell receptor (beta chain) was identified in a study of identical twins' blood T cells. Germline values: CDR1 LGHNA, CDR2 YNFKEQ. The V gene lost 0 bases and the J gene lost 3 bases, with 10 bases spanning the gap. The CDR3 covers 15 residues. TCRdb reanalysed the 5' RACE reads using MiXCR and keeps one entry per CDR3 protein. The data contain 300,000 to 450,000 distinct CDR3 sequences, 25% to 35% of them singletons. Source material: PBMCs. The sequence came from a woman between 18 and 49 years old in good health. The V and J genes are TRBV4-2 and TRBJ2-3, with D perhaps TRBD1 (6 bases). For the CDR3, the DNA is TGTGCCAGCAGCCAAGATCGGACAGTTACAGATACGCAGTATTTT. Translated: CASSQDRTVTDTQYF.